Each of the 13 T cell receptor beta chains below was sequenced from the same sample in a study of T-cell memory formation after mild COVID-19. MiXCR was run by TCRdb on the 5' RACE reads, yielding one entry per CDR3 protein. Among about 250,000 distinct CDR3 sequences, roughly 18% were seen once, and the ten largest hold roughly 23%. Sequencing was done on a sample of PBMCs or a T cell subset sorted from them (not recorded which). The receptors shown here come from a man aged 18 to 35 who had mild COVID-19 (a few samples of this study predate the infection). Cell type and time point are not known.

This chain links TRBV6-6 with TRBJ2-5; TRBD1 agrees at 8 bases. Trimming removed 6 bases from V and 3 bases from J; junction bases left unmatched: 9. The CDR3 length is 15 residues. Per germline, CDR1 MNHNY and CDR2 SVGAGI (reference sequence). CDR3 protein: CASSRDRGEEETQYF. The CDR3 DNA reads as TGTGCCAGCAGCCGCGACAGGGGCGAGGAAGAGACCCAGTACTTC.

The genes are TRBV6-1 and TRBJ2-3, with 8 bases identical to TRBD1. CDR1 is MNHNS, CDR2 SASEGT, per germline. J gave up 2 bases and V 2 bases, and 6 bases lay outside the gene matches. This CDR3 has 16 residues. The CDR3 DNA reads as TGTGCCAGCAGTGAAAGGAAGGACAGGGTCACAGATACGCAGTATTTT. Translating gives CASSERKDRVTDTQYF.

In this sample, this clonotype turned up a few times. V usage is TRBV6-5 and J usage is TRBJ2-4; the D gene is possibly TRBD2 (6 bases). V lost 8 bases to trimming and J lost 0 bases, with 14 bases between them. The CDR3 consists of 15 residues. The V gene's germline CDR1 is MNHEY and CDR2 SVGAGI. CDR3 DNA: TGTGCCAGCCGGAGGGCAGGACTAGCCAAAAACATTCAGTACTTC. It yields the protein CASRRAGLAKNIQYF.

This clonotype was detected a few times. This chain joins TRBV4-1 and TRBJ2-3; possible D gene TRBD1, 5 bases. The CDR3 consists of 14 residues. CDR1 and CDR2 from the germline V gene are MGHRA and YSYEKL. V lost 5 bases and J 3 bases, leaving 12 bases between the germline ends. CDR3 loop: CASSITAGTDTQYF. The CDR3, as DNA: TGCGCCAGCAGCATAACGGCAGGGACAGATACGCAGTATTTT.

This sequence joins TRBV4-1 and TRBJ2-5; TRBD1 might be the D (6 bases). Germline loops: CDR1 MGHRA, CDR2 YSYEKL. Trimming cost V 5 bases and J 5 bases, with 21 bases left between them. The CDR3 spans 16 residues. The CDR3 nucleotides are TGCGCCAGCAGCGAGATAGACAGGCCTGGTCGGGAGACCCAGTACTTC. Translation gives CASSEIDRPGRETQYF.

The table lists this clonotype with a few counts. The CDR3, as DNA: TGCGCCAGCAGCCCGGATGGACTAGCGGCTAGCACAGATACGCAGTATTTT. Protein: CASSPDGLAASTDTQYF. The rearrangement links TRBV5-1 to TRBJ2-3, with 10 positions matching TRBD2. The junction had 8 bases not matched to a gene; V was cut back by 4 bases and J by 0 bases. Germline values: CDR1 SGHRS, CDR2 YFSETQ. The CDR3 extends over 17 amino acids.

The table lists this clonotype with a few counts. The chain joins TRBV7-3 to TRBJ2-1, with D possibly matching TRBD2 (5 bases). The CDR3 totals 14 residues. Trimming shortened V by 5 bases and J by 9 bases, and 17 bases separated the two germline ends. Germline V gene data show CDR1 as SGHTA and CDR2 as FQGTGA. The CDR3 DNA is TGTGCCAGCAGCCCGGTCCCGGGGTGGGGTGAGCAGTTCTTC. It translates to CASSPVPGWGEQFF.

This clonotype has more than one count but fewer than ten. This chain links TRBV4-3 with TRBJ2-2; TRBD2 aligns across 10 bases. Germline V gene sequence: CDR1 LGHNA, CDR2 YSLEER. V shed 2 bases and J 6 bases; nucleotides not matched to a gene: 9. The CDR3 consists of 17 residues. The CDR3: CASSQNLAGASAGELFF. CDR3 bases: TGCGCCAGCAGCCAAAATCTAGCGGGGGCCTCCGCCGGGGAGCTGTTTTTT.

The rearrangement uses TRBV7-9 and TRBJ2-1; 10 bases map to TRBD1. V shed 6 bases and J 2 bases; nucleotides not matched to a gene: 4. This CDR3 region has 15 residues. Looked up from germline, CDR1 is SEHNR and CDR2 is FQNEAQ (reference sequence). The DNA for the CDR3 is TGTGCCAGCAGACTGGACAGGGGGACCTACAATGAGCAGTTCTTC. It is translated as CASRLDRGTYNEQFF.

CDR3 loop: CASSQDMGRGPDTQYF. The CDR3 DNA sequence: TGCGCCAGCAGCCAAGATATGGGTCGGGGCCCAGATACGCAGTATTTT. This rearrangement joins TRBV4-3 to TRBJ2-3; D might be TRBD1 or TRBD2, each matching 5 bases. This CDR3 spans 16 amino acids. Germline-derived CDR1 and CDR2 are LGHNA and YSLEER. Trimming took 0 bases from V and 4 from J, leaving 14 bases between them.

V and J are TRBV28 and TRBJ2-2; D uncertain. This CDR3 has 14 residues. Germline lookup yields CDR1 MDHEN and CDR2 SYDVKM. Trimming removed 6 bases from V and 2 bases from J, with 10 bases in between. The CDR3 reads CASRLSINTGELFF. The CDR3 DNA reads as TGTGCCAGCAGGCTGTCTATTAACACCGGGGAGCTGTTTTTT. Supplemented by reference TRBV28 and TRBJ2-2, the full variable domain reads DVKVTQSSRYLVKRTGEKVFLECVQDMDHENMFWYRQDPGLGLRLIYFSYDVKMKEKGDIPEGYSVSREKKERFSLILESASTNQTSMYLCASRLSINTGELFFGEGSRLTVL.

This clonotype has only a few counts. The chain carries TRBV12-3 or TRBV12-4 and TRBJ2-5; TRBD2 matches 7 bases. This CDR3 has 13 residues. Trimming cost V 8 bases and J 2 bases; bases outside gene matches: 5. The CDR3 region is CASQSSGQETQYF. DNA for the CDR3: TGTGCCAGCCAGTCTAGCGGTCAAGAGACCCAGTACTTC.

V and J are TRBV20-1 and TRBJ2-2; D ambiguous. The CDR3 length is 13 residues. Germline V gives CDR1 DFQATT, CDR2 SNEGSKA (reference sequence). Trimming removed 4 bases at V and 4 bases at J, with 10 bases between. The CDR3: CSAIITGTGELFF. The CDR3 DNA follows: TGCAGTGCTATCATTACGGGCACCGGGGAGCTGTTTTTT.